These 12 T cell receptor beta chains originate from one sample sequenced in a study of cytomegalovirus exposure and HLA in healthy donors. Primers: 60 Vbeta forward and 13 Jbeta reverse. Assay: immunoSEQ multiplex PCR; the TCRdb copy retains only in-frame clones and omits some. The sample holds 150,000 or so clones, around 75% seen once. Sequencing input: PBMCs. The source of these receptors is a man under 40 in good health and CMV-seronegative.

V and J are TRBV6-1 and TRBJ2-2, with D perhaps matching TRBD1 (5 bases). CDR1 is MNHNS and CDR2 is SASEGT in the germline V gene. The CDR3 contains 15 residues. V lost 7 bases to trimming and J lost 0 bases, with 12 bases between them. The CDR3 region is CASKRTITNTGELFF. The CDR3 DNA follows: TGTGCCAGCAAACGGACAATAACGAACACCGGGGAGCTGTTTTTT.

The CDR3: CASSEGGISGQYF. The CDR3 DNA follows: TGTGCCAGCAGTGAGGGGGGGATCAGTGGGCAGTACTTC. This chain links TRBV6-6 with TRBJ2-7; D may be TRBD2 (7 bases). V shed 5 bases and J shed 9 bases, with 17 bases lying between them. In germline, CDR1 is MNHNY, CDR2 SVGAGI (reference sequence). The CDR3 runs 13 residues.

This CDR3 is CASSQDWGQGSVRDEKLFF. The CDR3 DNA reads as TGTGCCAGCAGCCAAGATTGGGGGCAGGGGTCGGTCAGGGATGAAAAACTGTTTTTT. The chain recombines TRBV4-2 with TRBJ1-4, with D possibly TRBD1 on 6 matching bases. V was pared by 0 bases and J by 6 bases, with 23 bases between. The CDR3 consists of 19 residues. Germline CDR1 is LGHNA and CDR2 is YNFKEQ.

The rearrangement uses TRBV5-1 and TRBJ2-7; 8 bases fit TRBD2. J gave up 4 bases and V 0 bases, and 3 bases lay outside the gene matches. Germline CDR1 is SGHRS and CDR2 is YFSETQ. CDR3 length equals 14 residues. In DNA form, the CDR3 reads TGCGCCAGCAGCTTGGCCAGCGGGAGATACGAGCAGTACTTC. It is translated as CASSLASGRYEQYF.

The genes are TRBV5-1 and TRBJ2-7, with 9 bases aligning to TRBD2. This CDR3 is 15 amino acids long. CDR1 is SGHRS and CDR2 is YFSETQ in the germline V gene. V was clipped by 4 bases and J by 7 bases; unmatched bases: 12. The CDR3 here is CASSPSAGGPEEQYF. Here the CDR3 DNA reads TGCGCCAGCAGCCCATCAGCGGGGGGCCCGGAAGAGCAGTACTTC. The full variable domain, completed using reference TRBV5-1 and TRBJ2-7, is KAGVTQTPRYLIKTRGQQVTLSCSPISGHRSVSWYQQTPGQGLQFLFEYFSETQRNKGNFPGRFSGRQFSNSRSEMNVSTLELGDSALYLCASSPSAGGPEEQYFGPGTRLTVT.

This clone was seen a few times. This rearrangement joins TRBV15 to TRBJ1-5; a weak D match, TRBD1 (5 bases). This CDR3 region has 18 residues. V was clipped by 3 bases and J by 4 bases, with 22 bases between them. Germline lookup yields CDR1 LNHNV and CDR2 YYDKDF (reference sequence). The CDR3 DNA reads as TGTGCCACCAGCAGCAGAAGGGGTAGTCGGTCAAAAAATCAGCCCCAGCATTTT. Translating it yields CATSSRRGSRSKNQPQHF.

The rearrangement links TRBV16 to TRBJ1-1; 9 nucleotides agree with TRBD1. Germline trimming cut 2 bases from V and 6 bases from J; bases unmatched to any gene: 1. Germline V gene data show CDR1 as KGHSY and CDR2 as FQNENV. CDR3 length: 13 residues. Here the CDR3 DNA reads TGTGCCAGCAGCCAAAGACAGGGGGCTGAAGCTTTCTTT. Encoded protein: CASSQRQGAEAFF.

The chain joins TRBV5-4 to TRBJ1-1; a weak D match, TRBD1 (6 bases). The CDR3 is 14 residues long. Trimming took 0 bases from V and 8 from J, leaving 14 bases between them. Germline V gene lookup returns CDR1 SGHNT and CDR2 YYREEE (reference sequence). The CDR3: CASSLDAGEREAFF. The CDR3 region has the DNA TGTGCCAGCAGCTTGGACGCAGGGGAACGGGAAGCTTTCTTT.

The chain is built from TRBV5-1 and TRBJ2-4; possibly TRBD1 for D (6 bases). The CDR3 is 14 residues long. V was shortened by 2 bases and J by 3 bases, with 9 bases between the two germline ends. In germline, CDR1 is SGHRS, CDR2 YFSETQ. CDR3 loop: CASSLGQNKNIQYF. CDR3 in DNA: TGCGCCAGCAGCTTAGGACAGAACAAAAACATTCAGTACTTC. Supplemented by reference TRBV5-1 and TRBJ2-4, the full variable domain reads KAGVTQTPRYLIKTRGQQVTLSCSPISGHRSVSWYQQTPGQGLQFLFEYFSETQRNKGNFPGRFSGRQFSNSRSEMNVSTLELGDSALYLCASSLGQNKNIQYFGAGTRLSVL.

The chain has TRBV6-1 and TRBJ1-2; 9 bases agree with TRBD1. The V gene end was trimmed by 6 bases and the J gene end by 2 bases; junction bases not matched to a gene: 4. The CDR3 contains 14 residues. Germline V gene sequence: CDR1 MNHNS, CDR2 SASEGT. The CDR3 reads CASRVGQGNYGYTF. The CDR3 region has the DNA TGTGCCAGCAGGGTAGGACAGGGGAACTATGGCTACACCTTC.

J is TRBJ1-1 and V is TRBV19, with D possibly matching TRBD1 (5 bases). V was cut by 6 bases and J by 4 bases, with 12 bases left in between. The CDR3 loop spans 13 amino acids. Germline V gene lookup returns CDR1 LNHDA and CDR2 SQIVND (reference sequence). The CDR3 loop is CASSLRVGTEAFF. CDR3 DNA: TGTGCCAGTAGCCTCAGGGTGGGCACTGAAGCTTTCTTT.

The V call is TRBV2, the J call TRBJ1-1, with TRBD1 matching 7 bases. This CDR3 has 18 residues. Germline V gives CDR1 SNHLY, CDR2 FYNNEI. V gave up 0 bases and J gave up 4 bases; unmatched junction bases: 14. This CDR3 reads CASSEARQGMKLSTEAFF. The CDR3 bases are TGTGCCAGCAGTGAAGCTAGACAGGGAATGAAGTTAAGCACTGAAGCTTTCTTT.